These T cell receptor beta chains were read from a single sample in a study of blood T cell repertoires in COVID-19. This table comes from immunoSEQ multiplex PCR, and its TCRdb copy is limited to in-frame clones, with some not included. This sample has roughly 210,000 clones, with around 86% found just once. Sample: PBMCs or T cells enriched from blood (not recorded which). The receptor source for this set is a man in his thirties or forties in a cohort exposed to, infected with or recovered from COVID-19 (not recorded which). CDR3s include the opening cysteine and the closing phenylalanine or tryptophan.

J gene: TRBJ2-1
V gene: TRBV10-3
CDR3 protein: CAISDPWSGSAYNEQFF

J gene: TRBJ2-7
V gene: TRBV7-6
CDR3 protein: CASSSRGRGAYEQYF

J gene: TRBJ2-3
V gene: TRBV21-1
CDR3 protein: CASSSPGLAGGGSTDTQYF

J gene: TRBJ2-3
V gene: TRBV9
CDR3 protein: CASSGAGGPLDTQYF

J gene: TRBJ2-7
V gene: TRBV24-1
CDR3 protein: CATSLAGAAEQYF

J gene: TRBJ1-1
V gene: TRBV9
CDR3 protein: CASSVGVANTEAFF

J gene: TRBJ2-5
V gene: TRBV6-5
CDR3 protein: CASETGTTRETQYF

J gene: TRBJ2-7
V gene: TRBV15
CDR3 protein: CATSLGGTGPLWEQYF

J gene: TRBJ2-7
V gene: TRBV4-3
CDR3 protein: CASSQDLSSSYEQYF

J gene: TRBJ1-1
V gene: TRBV9
CDR3 protein: CASSARVSTEAFF

J gene: TRBJ1-1
V gene: TRBV28
CDR3 protein: CATFGRGDTEAFF

J gene: TRBJ2-7
V gene: TRBV5-4
CDR3 protein: CASSLAGGNQLMVQYF

J gene: TRBJ2-7
V gene: TRBV2
CDR3 protein: CASSEGTGAYEQYF

J gene: TRBJ2-7
V gene: TRBV19
CDR3 protein: CASRPSDRGYEQYF

J gene: TRBJ2-7
V gene: TRBV7-9
CDR3 protein: CASSSRYEQYF

J gene: TRBJ2-7
V gene: TRBV15
CDR3 protein: CATSRLRGGSYEQYF

J gene: TRBJ1-5
V gene: TRBV28
CDR3 protein: CASSLGRQPQHF

J gene: TRBJ1-2
V gene: TRBV9
CDR3 protein: CASSTRTGGNYGYTF

J gene: TRBJ2-5
V gene: TRBV29-1
CDR3 protein: CSVEPFTSGRARETQYF

J gene: TRBJ2-3
V gene: TRBV7-3
CDR3 protein: CASQKTGSTTDTQYF

J gene: TRBJ2-1
V gene: TRBV5-1
CDR3 protein: CASSQGDLMVYEQFF

J gene: TRBJ2-3
V gene: TRBV7-6
CDR3 protein: CASSQPLADSTDTQYF

J gene: TRBJ2-7
V gene: TRBV27
CDR3 protein: CATRGTGSYEQYF

J gene: TRBJ2-2
V gene: TRBV7-6
CDR3 protein: CASSPRDLRSAGELFF

J gene: TRBJ1-1
V gene: TRBV19
CDR3 protein: CASSTLGGREAFF

J gene: TRBJ2-7
V gene: TRBV7-2
CDR3 protein: CASSSDSWREQYF

J gene: TRBJ2-7
V gene: TRBV27
CDR3 protein: CASRPSGSIYEQYF

J gene: TRBJ1-2
V gene: TRBV7-6
CDR3 protein: CASSLAGAQGYTF

J gene: TRBJ2-2
V gene: TRBV29-1
CDR3 protein: CSVKKRGSTGELFF

J gene: TRBJ2-2
V gene: TRBV19
CDR3 protein: CAREGDVERVSNTGELFF

J gene: TRBJ2-1
V gene: TRBV21-1
CDR3 protein: CASRKRGGSSYNEQFF

J gene: TRBJ2-7
V gene: TRBV5-7
CDR3 protein: CASSFIWDNYEQYF

J gene: TRBJ2-7
V gene: TRBV27
CDR3 protein: CASSLSTTSPYEQYF

J gene: TRBJ2-7
V gene: TRBV14
CDR3 protein: CASSERLAGVIYEQYF

J gene: TRBJ2-3
V gene: TRBV24-1
CDR3 protein: CATSDPPGQEADTQYF

J gene: TRBJ2-7
V gene: TRBV9
CDR3 protein: CASSVGPGYGYEQYF

J gene: TRBJ2-7
V gene: TRBV24-1
CDR3 protein: CATSDLNSPYEQYF

J gene: TRBJ2-1
V gene: TRBV7-2
CDR3 protein: CASSLASAGGTNEQFF

J gene: TRBJ1-1
V gene: TRBV28
CDR3 protein: CASRVPGGFAEAFF

J gene: TRBJ2-2
V gene: TRBV19
CDR3 protein: CASSSAGLPNTGELFF

J gene: TRBJ2-1
V gene: TRBV9
CDR3 protein: CASSPRNEQFF

J gene: TRBJ2-3
V gene: TRBV7-9
CDR3 protein: CASSLAKTSATDTQYF

J gene: TRBJ1-6
V gene: TRBV7-2
CDR3 protein: CASSLGRAQYNSPLHF

J gene: TRBJ2-7
V gene: TRBV12-3/TRBV12-4
CDR3 protein: CASLQGNKGEQYF

J gene: TRBJ1-1
V gene: TRBV2
CDR3 protein: CASSEAANTEAFF

J gene: TRBJ2-1
V gene: TRBV5-1
CDR3 protein: CASSPGLAGLNEQFF

J gene: TRBJ2-7
V gene: TRBV5-4
CDR3 protein: CASSLAGNAYEQYF

J gene: TRBJ1-1
V gene: TRBV4-1
CDR3 protein: CASSQGVNTEAFF

J gene: TRBJ2-5
V gene: TRBV9
CDR3 protein: CASSVAGGKETQYF

J gene: TRBJ1-2
V gene: TRBV3-1/TRBV3-2
CDR3 protein: CASSQEGAFGYTF

J gene: TRBJ2-5
V gene: TRBV2
CDR3 protein: CASSRLAGSPETQYF